The subject of this entry is one T cell receptor (beta chain). Its specificity is not known. The CDR3 is 12 amino acids. CDR1 and CDR2 from the germline V gene are SGHNT and YYREEE (reference sequence). The V and J ends lost 10 bases and 0 bases, in that order; junction bases with no gene match: 3. In the PCR, 60 Vbeta and 13 Jbeta primers were used. The data were produced by immunoSEQ multiplex PCR, yet TCRdb's version contains in-frame clones alone and is incomplete. The sample includes approximately 180,000 clones. The entry originates in a study of cytomegalovirus exposure and HLA in healthy donors. Study results and caveats: Earlier analysis found most TCR beta V segments productive about 87% or about 30% of the time. V- and J-gene trimming in TCR beta was tied to a missense DCLRE1C variant by an analysis performed later.

J is TRBJ2-5 and V is TRBV5-4, with 7 bases identical to TRBD1. The sample taken for sequencing was PBMCs. This TCR was recovered from a man younger than 45 in good health and CMV-seronegative. The chain's CDR3 is CAWDRDQETQYF. As DNA, the CDR3 is TGTGCCTGGGACAGAGACCAAGAGACCCAGTACTTC.